These 30 T cell receptor beta chains share one sample of origin, sequenced in a study of memory CD4+ T cells and cytomegalovirus serostatus. Only in-frame clones appear in the TCRdb table, and some are missing; sequencing was by immunoSEQ multiplex PCR. The sample has some 41,000 clones, less than 80% seen once. Single viable CD3+CD4+CD8-CD45RO+ cells were sorted as the memory CD4+ T cells. The source material was memory CD4+ T cells from blood. These TCRs come from an adult in good health and CMV-seronegative.

This chain links TRBV5-1 with TRBJ2-7; TRBD1 agrees at 9 bases. Germline assignment: CDR1 SGHRS and CDR2 YFSETQ. J was trimmed by 6 bases and V by 4 bases; bases with no gene match: 11. This CDR3 region has 15 residues. The CDR3 DNA follows: TGCGCCAGCAGCCCAATACCGGGACAGGGTGTCGAGCAGTACTTC. It yields the protein CASSPIPGQGVEQYF.

The chain couples TRBV27 to TRBJ1-2; 8 bases line up with TRBD1. The junction had 2 bases not matched to a gene; V was cut back by 4 bases and J by 4 bases. Germline V CDR1 and CDR2: MNHEY, SMNVEV (reference sequence). The length of the CDR3 is 13 residues. The CDR3 sequence: CASSSGGSYGYTF. The CDR3 DNA follows: TGTGCCAGCAGTTCAGGGGGCAGCTATGGCTACACCTTC.

The chain is built from TRBV7-2 and TRBJ1-1, with D perhaps TRBD1 (5 bases). V lost 7 bases, J lost 0 bases, and 9 bases lay in between. In germline, CDR1 is SGHTA, CDR2 FQGNSA. The CDR3 covers 13 residues. The CDR3 region is CASTRQMNTEAFF. The CDR3 nucleotides are TGTGCCAGCACCCGACAGATGAACACTGAAGCTTTCTTT.

The chain recombines TRBV15 with TRBJ2-1, with a weak D call TRBD1 (6 bases). The V gene lost 1 base and the J gene lost 9 bases, with 13 bases spanning the gap. The CDR3 extends over 14 amino acids. The V gene's germline CDR1 is LNHNV and CDR2 YYDKDF (reference sequence). The CDR3 sequence: CATSRARQVGEQFF. For the CDR3, the DNA is TGTGCCACCAGCAGAGCCCGACAGGTGGGTGAGCAGTTCTTC.

V gene TRBV7-2 combines with J gene TRBJ2-7; 10 bases line up with TRBD2. V was clipped by 1 base and J by 1 base; unmatched bases: 10. This CDR3 comprises 18 residues. CDR1 and CDR2 (germline): SGHTA, FQGNSA. The CDR3 protein is CASSLGASGRTVSYEQYF. The CDR3 region has the DNA TGTGCCAGCAGCTTAGGGGCTAGCGGGAGAACTGTGTCCTACGAGCAGTACTTC.

This clone has more than one count but fewer than ten. The chain is built from TRBV7-9 and TRBJ1-1; no definite D call. Germline lookup yields CDR1 SEHNR and CDR2 FQNEAQ (reference sequence). This CDR3 is built from 14 residues. V was clipped by 2 bases and J by 1 base, with 8 bases between them. The CDR3 region has the DNA TGTGCCAGCAGCTTACAAGGACGGAACACTGAAGCTTTCTTT. Amino acid sequence: CASSLQGRNTEAFF. Based on the CDR3 plus reference TRBV7-9 and TRBJ1-1, the full variable domain is DTGVSQNPRHKITKRGQNVTFRCDPISEHNRLYWYRQTLGQGPEFLTYFQNEAQLEKSRLLSDRFSAERPKGSFSTLEIQRTEQGDSAMYLCASSLQGRNTEAFFGQGTRLTVV.

V and J are TRBV30 and TRBJ2-7; a possible D gene is TRBD1 (5 bases). CDR1 is GTSNPN and CDR2 is SVGIG in the germline V gene (reference sequence). CDR3 length equals 11 residues. With 1 base removed from V and 4 bases from J, the gap between germline ends came to 5 bases. CDR3 bases: TGTGCCTGGAGTGGACAGTACGAGCAGTACTTC. Protein sequence: CAWSGQYEQYF.

This chain joins TRBV7-2 and TRBJ2-3, with 12 bases that match TRBD2. The CDR3 covers 16 residues. Germline assignment: CDR1 SGHTA and CDR2 FQGNSA. The ends lost 5 bases at V and 2 bases at J; junction bases unmatched: 5. CDR3 in DNA: TGTGCCAGCAGCCTCCGGACTAGCGGGACCACAGATACGCAGTATTTT. Its protein is CASSLRTSGTTDTQYF.

The chain combines TRBV20-1 with TRBJ1-1; no clear D gene. Trimming stripped 7 bases from V and 5 bases from J, with 8 bases between. CDR3 length equals 10 residues. Germline V gives CDR1 DFQATT, CDR2 SNEGSKA (reference sequence). DNA for the CDR3: TGCAGTGTTATGGAGACTGAAGCTTTCTTT. Protein product: CSVMETEAFF.

The rearrangement joins TRBV5-1 to TRBJ2-6, with unresolved D. Trimming removed 4 bases from V and 0 bases from J, with 8 bases in between. This CDR3 region has 15 residues. Germline V gives CDR1 SGHRS, CDR2 YFSETQ. The CDR3 DNA is TGCGCCAGCAGCCCGCGGCCCTCTGGGGCCAACGTCCTGACTTTC. Translating it yields CASSPRPSGANVLTF.

The V gene is TRBV28, the J gene TRBJ2-1; 16 positions agree with TRBD2. V shed 1 base, J shed 6 bases, and the junction held 9 bases outside the gene matches. The germline V gene has CDR1 MDHEN and CDR2 SYDVKM. This CDR3 has 19 residues. The DNA of the CDR3 is TGTGCCAGCAGTTTATTAGGGACTAGCGGGAGGGCCAAGGGCAATGAGCAGTTCTTC. Protein product: CASSLLGTSGRAKGNEQFF.

The rearrangement joins TRBV5-1 to TRBJ2-7; the D call may be TRBD1 or TRBD2 (5 bases each). Trimming shortened V by 7 bases and J by 0 bases, and 11 bases separated the two germline ends. CDR3 length: 13 amino acids. The germline V gene has CDR1 SGHRS and CDR2 YFSETQ. The CDR3 sequence: CASGGDPSYEQYF. CDR3 DNA: TGCGCCAGCGGGGGTGATCCCTCCTACGAGCAGTACTTC. Filled out from reference TRBV5-1 and TRBJ2-7, the complete variable domain reads KAGVTQTPRYLIKTRGQQVTLSCSPISGHRSVSWYQQTPGQGLQFLFEYFSETQRNKGNFPGRFSGRQFSNSRSEMNVSTLELGDSALYLCASGGDPSYEQYFGPGTRLTVT.

V is TRBV28 and J is TRBJ2-7, with 11 bases fitting TRBD2. Trimming removed 5 bases from V and 0 bases from J; junction bases left unmatched: 9. The CDR3 length is 17 residues. From germline, CDR1 is MDHEN and CDR2 SYDVKM. CDR3 residues: CASSSFRLAGFSYEQYF. For the CDR3, the DNA is TGTGCCAGCAGTAGTTTCAGACTAGCGGGATTCTCCTACGAGCAGTACTTC. Drawing the rest from reference TRBV28 and TRBJ2-7, the complete variable domain is DVKVTQSSRYLVKRTGEKVFLECVQDMDHENMFWYRQDPGLGLRLIYFSYDVKMKEKGDIPEGYSVSREKKERFSLILESASTNQTSMYLCASSSFRLAGFSYEQYFGPGTRLTVT.

V usage is TRBV27 and J usage is TRBJ1-6; D remains unclear. Germline V gene data show CDR1 as MNHEY and CDR2 as SMNVEV (reference sequence). The CDR3 covers 13 residues. The ends were cut back, 4 bases at V and 10 bases at J, with 11 bases in the middle. This CDR3 is CASSSQAFSPLHF. The DNA of the CDR3 is TGTGCCAGCAGTTCTCAGGCCTTCTCACCCCTCCACTTT.

J is TRBJ1-1 and V is TRBV29-1; D is ambiguous. CDR3 length equals 13 residues. The V gene lost 5 bases and the J gene lost 3 bases, with 13 bases spanning the gap. Looked up from germline, CDR1 is SQVTM and CDR2 is ANQGSEA. This CDR3 is CSVFGQAYTEAFF. The CDR3 DNA reads as TGCAGCGTTTTTGGCCAGGCGTACACTGAAGCTTTCTTT.

This clone has a single count. Written as DNA, the CDR3 is TGTGCCAGCAGTGGTGGTAATGTACAAAATTCACCCCTCCACTTT. Its translation: CASSGGNVQNSPLHF. The rearrangement links TRBV2 to TRBJ1-6; D not resolved. Germline CDR1 SNHLY, CDR2 FYNNEI. The length of the CDR3 is 15 residues. V was clipped by 4 bases and J by 7 bases, with 14 bases between them.

This chain links TRBV5-6 with TRBJ2-7; 9 nucleotides match TRBD1. Germline V gene lookup returns CDR1 SGHDT and CDR2 YYEEEE. The J segment lost 2 bases and the V segment lost 4 bases, leaving 16 bases of the junction unmatched. The CDR3 runs to 18 residues. The CDR3: CASSGGTGGFRATYEQYF. The CDR3 coding sequence is TGTGCCAGCAGCGGCGGAACAGGGGGCTTTCGGGCTACCTACGAGCAGTACTTC.

This clone showed up just once. This chain uses TRBV6-5 with TRBJ2-7; possibly TRBD2 for D (5 bases). The CDR3 spans 14 residues. V was clipped by 4 bases and J by 2 bases, with 12 bases between them. Looked up from germline, CDR1 is MNHEY and CDR2 is SVGAGI. Written as DNA, the CDR3 is TGTGCCAGCAGTTTGGCGGGTGCGACCTACGAGCAGTACTTC. It codes for CASSLAGATYEQYF.

This sequence joins TRBV29-1 and TRBJ2-1; 11 bases map to TRBD2. CDR3 length: 15 amino acids. J lost 4 bases, V lost 0 bases, and 2 bases had no gene match. Germline V lookup: CDR1 SQVTM, CDR2 ANQGSEA. CDR3 DNA sequence: TGCAGCGTTGAAGATTTAGCGGGAGGGTACAATGAGCAGTTCTTC. Amino acid sequence: CSVEDLAGGYNEQFF.

The chain uses TRBV11-2 and TRBJ2-7; no firm D call. CDR1 and CDR2 from the germline V gene are SGHAT and FQNNGV. The CDR3 runs to 14 residues. V lost 4 bases and J lost 2, with 12 bases in between. CDR3 sequence (DNA): TGTGCCAGCAGCTCGACAAGGGTCCCCTACGAGCAGTACTTC. This codes for CASSSTRVPYEQYF.

This clone turned up a few times. This chain links TRBV7-9 with TRBJ2-7, with D perhaps given as TRBD1 or TRBD2 (5 bases each). Between the trimmed V and J ends, which lost 5 bases and 3 bases, there was a span of 17 bases. The CDR3 totals 15 residues. Germline V lookup: CDR1 SEHNR, CDR2 FQNEAQ (reference sequence). CDR3 coding DNA: TGTGCCAGCAGCAGCGGACAAGGGTCGAACTACGAGCAGTACTTC. This translates into CASSSGQGSNYEQYF. Full variable domain (remainder filled in from reference TRBV7-9 and TRBJ2-7): DTGVSQNPRHKITKRGQNVTFRCDPISEHNRLYWYRQTLGQGPEFLTYFQNEAQLEKSRLLSDRFSAERPKGSFSTLEIQRTEQGDSAMYLCASSSGQGSNYEQYFGPGTRLTVT.

CDR3 nucleotides: TGTGCCAGCAGCGCCCCTATGGGGAGGAATTACGGGGAGCTGTTTTTT. Amino acids: CASSAPMGRNYGELFF. V and J are TRBV9 and TRBJ2-2, with TRBD2 as a possible D gene (6 bases). CDR3 length equals 16 residues. The V gene's germline CDR1 is SGDLS and CDR2 YYNGEE. The ends were cut back, 3 bases at V and 7 bases at J, with 19 bases in the middle.

The gene calls are TRBV7-9 and TRBJ2-7; the match to TRBD2 covers 12 bases. The V and J ends lost 5 bases and 5 bases, in that order; junction bases with no gene match: 4. Germline CDR1 is SEHNR and CDR2 is FQNEAQ (reference sequence). The CDR3 is 14 amino acids. The CDR3 region has the DNA TGTGCCAGCAGCCCGGGACTAGCGGGCCACGAGCAGTACTTC. It is translated as CASSPGLAGHEQYF.

The chain combines TRBV7-9 with TRBJ2-5; 8 bases are a match to TRBD1. The CDR3 is made up of 14 amino acids. CDR1 and CDR2 (germline): SEHNR, FQNEAQ (reference sequence). V gave up 3 bases and J gave up 5 bases; unmatched junction bases: 5. The CDR3: CASSFRTGRETQYF. The CDR3 DNA is TGTGCCAGCAGCTTCCGGACAGGGAGGGAGACCCAGTACTTC.

The chain links TRBV2 to TRBJ2-6, with D maybe TRBD1 (6 bases). The CDR3 is 16 residues long. The V gene lost 8 bases and the J gene lost 0 bases, with 14 bases spanning the gap. Germline values: CDR1 SNHLY, CDR2 FYNNEI. CDR3 sequence: CASSLTGPSGANVLTF. CDR3 sequence (DNA): TGTGCCAGCTCACTAACAGGGCCCTCTGGGGCCAACGTCCTGACTTTC.

V and J are TRBV6-5 and TRBJ1-1; no reliable D call. Trimming took off 5 bases at V and 5 bases at J, with 9 bases between the two ends. The germline V gene encodes CDR1 MNHEY and CDR2 SVGAGI. This CDR3 contains 12 residues. The CDR3 DNA reads TGTGCCAGCAGTCGAAGGAGGACTGAAGCTTTCTTT. It is translated as CASSRRRTEAFF.

The chain links TRBV4-3 to TRBJ2-7, with 9 nucleotides matching TRBD1. Germline lookup yields CDR1 LGHNA and CDR2 YSLEER. Trimming removed 4 bases from V and 3 bases from J; junction bases left unmatched: 13. The CDR3 has 17 residues. This chain's CDR3 is CASSRYEVGTGIYEQYF. CDR3 nucleotides: TGCGCCAGCAGCCGATACGAAGTCGGGACAGGGATCTACGAGCAGTACTTC.

In nucleotides, the CDR3 is TGTGCCAGCAGCGTCGACTCGGGGGTTTACGAGCAGTACTTC. Translated: CASSVDSGVYEQYF. V usage is TRBV9 and J usage is TRBJ2-7, with D perhaps matching TRBD2 (6 bases). The CDR3 is made up of 14 amino acids. The V and J ends lost 2 bases and 4 bases respectively, with 13 bases between them. Per germline, CDR1 SGDLS and CDR2 YYNGEE.

The CDR3 protein is CASSPPTGLNYGYTF. Here the CDR3 DNA reads TGTGCCAGCAGTCCCCCCACAGGCCTTAACTATGGCTACACCTTC. The chain carries TRBV2 and TRBJ1-2, with a weak D call TRBD1 (5 bases). CDR3 length: 15 amino acids. Deletions cut 5 bases from V and 1 base from J, with 14 bases between. The germline gives CDR1 SNHLY, CDR2 FYNNEI.

J is TRBJ2-6 and V is TRBV6-1; TRBD2 matches at 8 bases. The CDR3 consists of 18 residues. CDR1 is MNHNS, CDR2 SASEGT, per germline. V was pared by 2 bases and J by 0 bases, with 6 bases of the junction left unmatched. In DNA, the CDR3 is TGTGCCAGCAGTGAAATGGCGGGAGGATTCTCTGGGGCCAACGTCCTGACTTTC. Amino acids: CASSEMAGGFSGANVLTF.